Listed here are 12 T cell receptor beta chains from one sample, sequenced in a study of blood T cell repertoires in COVID-19. The table came from immunoSEQ multiplex PCR; TCRdb's copy has only in-frame clones and leaves some out. The sample shows 140,000 to 150,000 clones, roughly 89% of them seen only once. Sequences were obtained from peripheral blood. These receptors all come from a human donor in a cohort sampled during active COVID-19.

The rearrangement links TRBV18 to TRBJ2-4; maybe TRBD2 (6 bases). Trimming stripped 4 bases from V and 8 bases from J, with 15 bases between. Germline CDR1 and CDR2: KGHSH and LQKENI. There are 14 residues in the CDR3. This CDR3 reads CASSLRDLRDIQYF. DNA of the CDR3: TGTGCCAGCTCACTAAGGGACTTGCGGGACATTCAGTACTTC.

CDR3 sequence (DNA): TGTGCCAGCAGCATTGACAGAAATTCGAACACCGGGGAGCTGTTTTTT. Translating gives CASSIDRNSNTGELFF. V is TRBV7-2 and J is TRBJ2-2; D is perhaps TRBD1 (5 bases). Per the germline V gene, CDR1 is SGHTA and CDR2 is FQGNSA. V lost 5 bases to trimming and J lost 0 bases, with 13 bases between them. The CDR3 is 16 amino acids.

The genes are TRBV15 and TRBJ2-2, with no clear D. CDR1 and CDR2 (germline): LNHNV, YYDKDF (reference sequence). The V and J ends lost 4 bases and 4 bases respectively, with 7 bases between them. The CDR3 runs to 13 residues. CDR3 protein: CATSIRSTGELFF. CDR3 nucleotides: TGTGCCACCAGCATCCGGAGCACCGGGGAGCTGTTTTTT.

The chain uses TRBV5-1 and TRBJ2-1, with 13 bases identical to TRBD2. CDR1 is SGHRS, CDR2 YFSETQ, per germline. The trim removed 4 bases at V and 9 bases at J, leaving 7 bases unmatched. The CDR3 contains 15 residues. The CDR3 sequence: CASSQGLAGDGEQFF. The CDR3 region has the DNA TGCGCCAGCAGCCAAGGACTAGCGGGGGACGGTGAGCAGTTCTTC.

The chain links TRBV6-1 to TRBJ2-3; 7 nucleotides agree with TRBD2. The germline CDR1 and CDR2 sequences are MNHNS and SASEGT. After removal of 4 bases from V and 0 bases from J, the junction contained 10 bases not matched to a gene. This CDR3 comprises 17 residues. CDR3 sequence reads: CASSVSPSSGSTDTQYF. For the CDR3, the DNA is TGTGCCAGCAGTGTTTCCCCTTCTAGCGGAAGCACAGATACGCAGTATTTT.

The chain is built from TRBV5-4 and TRBJ1-2, with TRBD1 as a possible D gene (6 bases). V lost 2 bases, J lost 4 bases, and 15 bases lay in between. The CDR3 contains 15 residues. The germline V gene encodes CDR1 SGHNT and CDR2 YYREEE (reference sequence). The CDR3 DNA reads TGTGCCAGCAGCTTAGGGGGGGCGGGCTCCTATGGCTACACCTTC. It encodes CASSLGGAGSYGYTF.

The CDR3: CASSLSGSETQYF. The CDR3 DNA reads as TGTGCCAGCAGCTTGTCAGGGTCAGAGACCCAGTACTTC. This chain connects TRBV5-6 to TRBJ2-5; tentatively, D is TRBD1 (5 bases). The CDR3 length is 13 residues. The ends were cut back, 1 base at V and 4 bases at J, with 8 bases in the middle. Per germline, CDR1 SGHDT and CDR2 YYEEEE.

This clone showed up just once. The chain couples TRBV27 to TRBJ2-7; perhaps TRBD2 as D (5 bases). Germline assignment: CDR1 MNHEY and CDR2 SMNVEV (reference sequence). Trimming cost V 3 bases and J 6 bases, with 15 bases left between them. This CDR3 contains 14 residues. CDR3 in DNA: TGTGCCAGCAGTTTGGTGGGAGTTCTAGGCGAGCAGTACTTC. It yields the protein CASSLVGVLGEQYF.

The chain carries TRBV29-1 and TRBJ1-4; D unclear. V was pared by 5 bases and J by 7 bases, with 14 bases between. The CDR3 totals 13 residues. Germline CDR1 reads SQVTM; CDR2 reads ANQGSEA. The CDR3 nucleotides read TGCAGCGTTCAGACGGGTCCTGGTGAAAAACTGTTTTTT. It encodes CSVQTGPGEKLFF.

The rearrangement uses TRBV12-5 and TRBJ2-1, with D possibly matching TRBD2 (5 bases). The V end was cut by 9 bases, the J end by 2 bases, with 11 bases between. This CDR3 comprises 13 residues. The V gene's germline CDR1 is LGHNT and CDR2 FRNRAP. The CDR3 nucleotides are TGTGCTAGCCGGAGGATCGCCTACAATGAGCAGTTCTTC. Its translation: CASRRIAYNEQFF.

The chain combines TRBV18 with TRBJ1-1; tentative D call: TRBD1 (5 bases). Germline V gene sequence: CDR1 KGHSH, CDR2 LQKENI. The length of the CDR3 is 14 residues. Between the trimmed V and J ends, which lost 5 bases and 1 base, there was a span of 11 bases. The CDR3 sequence is CASSTTESNTEAFF. The CDR3 DNA is TGTGCCAGCTCAACGACAGAGTCGAACACTGAAGCTTTCTTT.

The chain is built from TRBV7-9 and TRBJ2-7; D is unresolved. Germline V lookup: CDR1 SEHNR, CDR2 FQNEAQ (reference sequence). The V gene lost 2 bases and the J gene lost 1 base, with 9 bases spanning the gap. The CDR3 contains 14 residues. CDR3 nucleotide sequence: TGTGCCAGCAGCTTACAACCTAATTCCTACGAGCAGTACTTC. Translated: CASSLQPNSYEQYF.